A single TCR beta chain is shown here with its context. As yet, its antigen is unknown. Noted time point: after neoadjuvant nivolumab, at surgical resection. This entry comes from a study of neoadjuvant anti-PD-1 for oral cavity cancer. Study information: Patients without progression received a fourth nivolumab dose around day 43, then surgical resection on days 50-56. Overall study findings and caveats: PBMC Gini-index clonality exceeded responders' in non-responders post-nivolumab.

Trimming took off 1 base at V and 7 bases at J, with 13 bases between the two ends. There are 14 residues in the CDR3. The germline V gene has CDR1 SEHNR and CDR2 FQNEAQ (reference sequence). PBMC libraries mostly used about 500 ng of input genomic DNA, with six replicates per sample. Method: immunoSEQ multiplex PCR; TCRdb's copy keeps in-frame clones and lacks some. The top ten clones hold approximately 2.9% of a sample with around 8,000 clones, roughly three quarters of them seen once. The genes are TRBV7-9 and TRBJ1-2; maybe TRBD1 (5 bases). This sample comprised PBMCs, obtained after nivolumab (anti-PD-1) treatment. This receptor was taken from a person between 40 and 85 years old with oral cavity squamous cell carcinoma. The CDR3 region is CASSLVVGRGGYTF. The DNA for the CDR3 is TGTGCCAGCAGCTTAGTTGTGGGGCGCGGTGGCTACACCTTC.